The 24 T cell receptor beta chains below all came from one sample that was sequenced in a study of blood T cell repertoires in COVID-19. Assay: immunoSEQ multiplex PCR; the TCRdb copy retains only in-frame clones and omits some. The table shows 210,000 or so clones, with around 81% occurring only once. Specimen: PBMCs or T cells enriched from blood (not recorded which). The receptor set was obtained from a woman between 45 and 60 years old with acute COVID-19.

The CDR3 reads CASSAEYSNQPQHF. The CDR3 nucleotides read TGTGCCAGCAGCGCAGAATATAGCAATCAGCCCCAGCATTTT. The rearrangement links TRBV9 to TRBJ1-5; no clear D. CDR1 is SGDLS and CDR2 is YYNGEE in the germline V gene. V lost 3 bases to trimming and J lost 0 bases, with 7 bases between them. The CDR3 loop spans 14 amino acids.

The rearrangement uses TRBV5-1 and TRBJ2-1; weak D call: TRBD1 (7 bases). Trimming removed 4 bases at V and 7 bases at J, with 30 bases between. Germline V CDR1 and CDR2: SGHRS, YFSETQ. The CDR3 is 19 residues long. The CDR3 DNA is TGCGCCAGCAGCCTTCAGGGGGACCGGGACTCCCTAGGTAGGAATGAGCAGTTCTTC. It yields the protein CASSLQGDRDSLGRNEQFF.

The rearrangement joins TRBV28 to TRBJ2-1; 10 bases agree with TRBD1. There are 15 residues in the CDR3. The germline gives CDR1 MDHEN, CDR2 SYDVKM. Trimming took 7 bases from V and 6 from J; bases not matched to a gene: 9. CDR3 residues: CASTSDRGRSNEQFF. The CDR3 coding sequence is TGTGCCAGCACCTCAGACAGGGGGCGGTCCAATGAGCAGTTCTTC.

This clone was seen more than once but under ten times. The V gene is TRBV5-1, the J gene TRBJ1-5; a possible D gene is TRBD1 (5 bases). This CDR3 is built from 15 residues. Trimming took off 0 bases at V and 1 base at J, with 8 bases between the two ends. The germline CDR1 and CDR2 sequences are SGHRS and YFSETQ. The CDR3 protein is CASSLAGVSNQPQHF. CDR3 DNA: TGCGCCAGCAGCTTGGCGGGGGTGAGCAATCAGCCCCAGCATTTT.

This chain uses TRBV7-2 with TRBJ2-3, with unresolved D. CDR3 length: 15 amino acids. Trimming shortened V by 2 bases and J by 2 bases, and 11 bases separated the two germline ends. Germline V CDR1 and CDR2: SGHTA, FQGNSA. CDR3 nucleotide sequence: TGTGCCAGCAGCTTAATCGGTCTTCCCACAGATACGCAGTATTTT. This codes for CASSLIGLPTDTQYF.

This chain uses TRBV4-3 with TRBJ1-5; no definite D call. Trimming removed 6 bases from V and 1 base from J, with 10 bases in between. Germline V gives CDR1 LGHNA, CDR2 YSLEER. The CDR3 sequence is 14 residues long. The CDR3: CASRREVSNQPQHF. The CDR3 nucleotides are TGCGCCAGCAGACGGGAGGTGAGCAATCAGCCCCAGCATTTT.

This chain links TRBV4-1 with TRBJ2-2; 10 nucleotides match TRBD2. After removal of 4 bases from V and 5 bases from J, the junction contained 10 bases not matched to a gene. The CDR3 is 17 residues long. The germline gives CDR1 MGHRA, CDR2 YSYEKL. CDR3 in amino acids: CASSLTRLAGRTGELFF. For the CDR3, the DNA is TGCGCCAGCAGCCTCACGAGACTAGCGGGTCGGACCGGGGAGCTGTTTTTT.

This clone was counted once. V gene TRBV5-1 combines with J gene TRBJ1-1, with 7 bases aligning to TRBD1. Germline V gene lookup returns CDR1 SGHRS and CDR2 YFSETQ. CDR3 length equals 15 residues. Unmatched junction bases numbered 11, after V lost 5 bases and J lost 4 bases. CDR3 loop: CASSNQGGVGTEAFF. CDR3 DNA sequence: TGCGCCAGCAGTAACCAAGGGGGCGTTGGCACTGAAGCTTTCTTT.

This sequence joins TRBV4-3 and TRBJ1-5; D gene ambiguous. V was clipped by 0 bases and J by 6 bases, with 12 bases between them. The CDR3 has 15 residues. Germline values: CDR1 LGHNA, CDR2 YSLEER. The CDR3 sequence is CASSQDVAVTQPQHF. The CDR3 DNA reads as TGCGCCAGCAGCCAAGATGTGGCGGTAACTCAGCCCCAGCATTTT.

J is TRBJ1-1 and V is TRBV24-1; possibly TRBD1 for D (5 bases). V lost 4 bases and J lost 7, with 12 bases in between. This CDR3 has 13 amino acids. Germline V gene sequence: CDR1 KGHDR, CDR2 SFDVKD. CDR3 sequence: CATSEEGRGEAFF. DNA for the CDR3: TGTGCCACCAGTGAGGAGGGAAGGGGTGAAGCTTTCTTT.

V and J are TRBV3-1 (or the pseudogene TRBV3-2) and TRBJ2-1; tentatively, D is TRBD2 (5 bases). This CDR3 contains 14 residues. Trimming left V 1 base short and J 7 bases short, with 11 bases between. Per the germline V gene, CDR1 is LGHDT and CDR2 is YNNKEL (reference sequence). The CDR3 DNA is TGTGCCAGCAGCCAAGTGAGGGTAGGGAATGAGCAGTTCTTC. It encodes CASSQVRVGNEQFF.

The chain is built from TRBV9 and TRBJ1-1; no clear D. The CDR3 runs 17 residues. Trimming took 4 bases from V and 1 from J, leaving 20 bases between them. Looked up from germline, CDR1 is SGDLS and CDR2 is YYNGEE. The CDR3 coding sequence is TGTGCCAGCAGCCCGCGGGAGGAGTTGTGGGGGAACACTGAAGCTTTCTTT. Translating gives CASSPREELWGNTEAFF.

CDR3 amino acids: CSVSLPETQYF. The DNA for the CDR3 is TGCAGTGTCTCTCTACCCGAGACCCAGTACTTC. The rearrangement uses TRBV20-1 and TRBJ2-5; D call uncertain. The V end was cut by 7 bases, the J end by 5 bases, with 11 bases between. Germline loops: CDR1 DFQATT, CDR2 SNEGSKA (reference sequence). The CDR3 runs 11 residues.

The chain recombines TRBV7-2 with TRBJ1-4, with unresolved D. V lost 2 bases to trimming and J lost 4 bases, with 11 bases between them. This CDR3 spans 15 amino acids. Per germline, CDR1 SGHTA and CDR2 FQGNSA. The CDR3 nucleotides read TGTGCCAGCAGCTTATTTCGAGGGAATAATGAAAAACTGTTTTTT. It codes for CASSLFRGNNEKLFF.

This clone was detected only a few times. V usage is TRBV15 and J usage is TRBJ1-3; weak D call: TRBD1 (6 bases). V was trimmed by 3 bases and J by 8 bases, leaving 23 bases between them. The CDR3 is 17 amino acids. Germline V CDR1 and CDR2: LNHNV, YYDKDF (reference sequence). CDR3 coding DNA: TGTGCCACCAGCAGGGCCCGTGGACAGCTGGGCCGGGACACCATATATTTT. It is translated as CATSRARGQLGRDTIYF.

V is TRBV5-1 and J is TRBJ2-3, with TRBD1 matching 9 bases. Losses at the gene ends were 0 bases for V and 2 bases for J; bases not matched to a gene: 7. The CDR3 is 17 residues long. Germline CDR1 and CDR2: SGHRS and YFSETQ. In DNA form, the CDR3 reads TGCGCCAGCAGCTTGGGGGGACAGGGCCCCTCCACAGATACGCAGTATTTT. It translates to CASSLGGQGPSTDTQYF.

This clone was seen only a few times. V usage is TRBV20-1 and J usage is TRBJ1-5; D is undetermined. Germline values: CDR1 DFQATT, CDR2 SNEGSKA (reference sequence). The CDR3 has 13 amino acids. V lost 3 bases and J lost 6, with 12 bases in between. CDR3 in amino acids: CSASDGSSQPQHF. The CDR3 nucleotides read TGCAGTGCTAGTGACGGGTCTTCTCAGCCCCAGCATTTT.

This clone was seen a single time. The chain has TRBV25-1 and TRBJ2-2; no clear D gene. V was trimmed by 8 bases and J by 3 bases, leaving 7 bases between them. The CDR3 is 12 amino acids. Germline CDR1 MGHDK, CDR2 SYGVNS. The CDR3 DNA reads TGTGCCAGCTCGTCAGACACCGGGGAGCTGTTTTTT. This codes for CASSSDTGELFF.

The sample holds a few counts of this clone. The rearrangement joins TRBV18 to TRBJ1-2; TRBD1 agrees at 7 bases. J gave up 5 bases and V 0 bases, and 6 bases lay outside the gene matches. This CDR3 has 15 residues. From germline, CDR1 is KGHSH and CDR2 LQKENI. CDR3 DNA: TGTGCCAGCTCACCACCGACAGGGTCAGGGTATGGCTACACCTTC. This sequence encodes CASSPPTGSGYGYTF.

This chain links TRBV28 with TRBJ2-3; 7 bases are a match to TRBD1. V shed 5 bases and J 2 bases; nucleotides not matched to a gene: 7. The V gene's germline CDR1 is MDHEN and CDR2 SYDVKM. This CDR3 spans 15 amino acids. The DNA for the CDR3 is TGTGCCAGCAGTCCCAGGGGGACAGCCACAGATACGCAGTATTTT. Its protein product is CASSPRGTATDTQYF.

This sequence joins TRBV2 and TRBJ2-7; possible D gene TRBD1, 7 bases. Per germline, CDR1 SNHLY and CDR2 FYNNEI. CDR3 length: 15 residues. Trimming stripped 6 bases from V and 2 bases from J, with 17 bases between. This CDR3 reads CASRQYIRGAYEQYF. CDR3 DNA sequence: TGTGCCAGCAGGCAGTATATCAGGGGGGCCTACGAGCAGTACTTC.

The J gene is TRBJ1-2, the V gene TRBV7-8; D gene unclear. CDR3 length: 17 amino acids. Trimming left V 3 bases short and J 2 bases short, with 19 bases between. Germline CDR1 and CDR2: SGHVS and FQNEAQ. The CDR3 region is CASSFGGLSSFNYGYTF. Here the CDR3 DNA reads TGTGCCAGCAGCTTCGGTGGACTGAGCTCATTCAACTATGGCTACACCTTC.

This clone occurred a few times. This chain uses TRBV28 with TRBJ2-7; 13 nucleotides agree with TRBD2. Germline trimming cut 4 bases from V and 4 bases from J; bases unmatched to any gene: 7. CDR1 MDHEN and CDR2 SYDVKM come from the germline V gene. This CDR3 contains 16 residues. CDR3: CASSSGLAGAFYEQYF. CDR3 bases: TGTGCCAGCAGTTCCGGACTAGCGGGAGCTTTTTACGAGCAGTACTTC.

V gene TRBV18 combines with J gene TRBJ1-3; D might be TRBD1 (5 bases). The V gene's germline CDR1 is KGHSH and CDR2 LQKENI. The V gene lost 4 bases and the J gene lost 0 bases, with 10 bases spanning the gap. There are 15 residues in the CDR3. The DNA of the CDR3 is TGTGCCAGCTCACTCGACAGTGCCTCTGGAAACACCATATATTTT. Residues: CASSLDSASGNTIYF. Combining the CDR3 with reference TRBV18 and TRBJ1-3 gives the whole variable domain NAGVMQNPRHLVRRRGQEARLRCSPMKGHSHVYWYRQLPEEGLKFMVYLQKENIIDESGMPKERFSAEFPKEGPSILRIQQVVRGDSAAYFCASSLDSASGNTIYFGEGSWLTVV.